Sequencing of this TCR beta chain was carried out in a study of long-term antiretroviral therapy in people with HIV. General study points: ART-treated samples gained diversity yet remained below transplant donor controls.

Cryopreserved PBMC samples of about 1-11 million cells were used for DNA extraction. Version v3.0 of the immunoSEQ assay ran at survey level. Per sample, sequencing targeted about 40,000-50,000 T-cell genomes. Repertoires were generated with immunoSEQ multiplex PCR, while TCRdb's copy carries only in-frame clones and drops some. The sample includes 15,000 to 20,000 clones, 75% to 90% seen only once; the top ten take around 8.3%. On this clone itself: Antigen unknown.

This receptor was taken from a man aged 18 to 30 with HIV. Sequenced material: unsorted PBMCs, taken 0.3 years after starting antiretroviral therapy.

CDR3 nucleotides: TGTGCCAGCAGCTTACAGGGGACAGGGAATTCTGGAAACACCATATATTTT. This sequence encodes CASSLQGTGNSGNTIYF. The chain uses TRBV11-2 and TRBJ1-3; 9 nucleotides match TRBD1. The V gene's germline CDR1 is SGHAT and CDR2 FQNNGV. The V segment lost 2 bases and the J segment 1 base; nucleotides outside the gene matches: 6. The length of the CDR3 is 17 residues.